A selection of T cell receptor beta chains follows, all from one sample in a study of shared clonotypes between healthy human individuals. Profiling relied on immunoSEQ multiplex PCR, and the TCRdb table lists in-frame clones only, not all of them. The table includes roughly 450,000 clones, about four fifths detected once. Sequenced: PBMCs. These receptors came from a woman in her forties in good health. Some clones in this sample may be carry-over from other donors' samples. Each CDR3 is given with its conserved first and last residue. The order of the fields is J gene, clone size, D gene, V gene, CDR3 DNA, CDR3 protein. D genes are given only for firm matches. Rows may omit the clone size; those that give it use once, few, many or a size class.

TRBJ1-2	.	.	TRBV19	TGTGCCAGTAGTATAGAGACGGATTCCCCCCGCGGCTACACCTTC	CASSIETDSPRGYTF
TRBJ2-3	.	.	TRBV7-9	TGTGCCAGCACCTTTAGGCGAGGGGCTTACACAGATACGCAGTATTTT	CASTFRRGAYTDTQYF
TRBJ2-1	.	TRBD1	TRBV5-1	TGCGCCAGCAGATCGAAGGGGGCGGGCAATGAGCAGTTCTTC	CASRSKGAGNEQFF
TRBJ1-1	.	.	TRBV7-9	TGTGCCAGCAGCTTAACAGGATGGGGGGACACTGAAGCTTTCTTT	CASSLTGWGDTEAFF
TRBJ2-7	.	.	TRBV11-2	TGTGCCAGCAGCCCACCGGGCAGGGGTGGCTACGAGCAGTACTTC	CASSPPGRGGYEQYF
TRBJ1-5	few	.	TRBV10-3	TGTGCCACCACCGATAGCAATCAGCCCCAGCATTTT	CATTDSNQPQHF
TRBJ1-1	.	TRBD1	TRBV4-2	TGTGCCAGCAGCCAAGACACAGGGGCTGGCACTGAAGCTTTCTTT	CASSQDTGAGTEAFF
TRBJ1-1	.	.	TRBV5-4	TGTGCCAGCAGCCTCCAACGGGGGTCAAACACTGAAGCTTTCTTT	CASSLQRGSNTEAFF
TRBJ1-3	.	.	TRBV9	TGTGCCAGCAGCCCTCGGCCTGCGGGAAACACCATATATTTT	CASSPRPAGNTIYF
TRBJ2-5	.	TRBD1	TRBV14	TGTGCCAGCAGCCGCGGGACAGGGCTACAAGAGACCCAGTACTTC	CASSRGTGLQETQYF
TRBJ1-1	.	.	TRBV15	TGTGCCACCAGTGCCGGGGGGACGAGTACTGAAGCTTTCTTT	CATSAGGTSTEAFF
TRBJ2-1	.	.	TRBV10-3	TGTGCCATCAGTGATGGCTACTTCAATGAGCAGTTCTTC	CAISDGYFNEQFF
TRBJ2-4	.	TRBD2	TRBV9	TGTGCCAGCAGTTTCATCCCTCGGTTAGGGAGGGGAAGAAACATTCAGTACTTC	CASSFIPRLGRGRNIQYF
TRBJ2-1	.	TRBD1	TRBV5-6	TGTGCCACCGAGGACAGGAGGACCTACAATGAGCAGTTCTTC	CATEDRRTYNEQFF
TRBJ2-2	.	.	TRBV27	TGTGCCAGCAGAAAAGGGGCAGGGGACCCGAACACCGGGGAGCTGTTTTTT	CASRKGAGDPNTGELFF
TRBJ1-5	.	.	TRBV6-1	TGTGCCAGCAGTGAAGAAGGCGTTTGGGGGGATTTTCCCCAGCATTTT	CASSEEGVWGDFPQHF
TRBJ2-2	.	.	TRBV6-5	TGTGCCAGCAGAGACAGGCGGTACACCGGGGAGCTGTTTTTT	CASRDRRYTGELFF
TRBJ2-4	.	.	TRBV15	TGTGCCACCAGCGAACTAGTGACGGCCAAAAACATTCAGTACTTC	CATSELVTAKNIQYF
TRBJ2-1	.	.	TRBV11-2	TGTGCCAGCAGCTTATCGGCCCGCCGGGGGAGTGTGGTCCATGAGCAGTTCTTC	CASSLSARRGSVVHEQFF
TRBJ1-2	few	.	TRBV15	TGTGCCACCAGGGATTTTGGAGGGTCGAACTATGGCTACACCTTC	CATRDFGGSNYGYTF
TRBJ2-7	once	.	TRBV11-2	TGTGCCAGCAGCCCGGGCCTCGGGGAGCAGTACTTC	CASSPGLGEQYF
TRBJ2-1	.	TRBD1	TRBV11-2	TGTGCCAGCAGCAGCCACAGGGGGCCGTCCTACAATGAGCAGTTCTTC	CASSSHRGPSYNEQFF
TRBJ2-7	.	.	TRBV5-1	TGCGCCAGCAGCTTGGCCATTACGAGCGGAGCCTACGAGCAGTACTTC	CASSLAITSGAYEQYF
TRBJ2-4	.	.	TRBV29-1	TGCAGCGCGGCGGGGCCCAAAAACATTCAGTACTTC	CSAAGPKNIQYF
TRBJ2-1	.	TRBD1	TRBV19	TGTGCCAGTAGTTTCGGACAGGATTTGCGGAATGAGCAGTTCTTC	CASSFGQDLRNEQFF
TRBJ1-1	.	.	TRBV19	TGTGCCAGTAGACAAAGCGGGACGGTGAACACTGAAGCTTTCTTT	CASRQSGTVNTEAFF
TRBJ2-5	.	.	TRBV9	TGTGCCAGCAGCGCTCGTATGGGGGAGACCCAGTACTTC	CASSARMGETQYF
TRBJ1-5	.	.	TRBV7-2	TGTGCCAGCAGCGGAAGGAGGGGCAATCAGCCCCAGCATTTT	CASSGRRGNQPQHF
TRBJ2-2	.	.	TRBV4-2	TGTGCCAGCAGCCAAGAGAACGGAGGGAACACCGGGGAGCTGTTTTTT	CASSQENGGNTGELFF
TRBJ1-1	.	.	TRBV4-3	TGCGCCAGCAGCCAAGAACTCGACAGAGACACTGAAGCTTTCTTT	CASSQELDRDTEAFF
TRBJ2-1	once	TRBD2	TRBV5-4	TGTGCCAGCAGCACGGGGTGGATGGCGGGAGGCAATGAGCAGTTCTTC	CASSTGWMAGGNEQFF
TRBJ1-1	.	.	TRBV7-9	TGTGCCAGCAGCTTCAACTCCGGGACTGAAGCTTTCTTT	CASSFNSGTEAFF
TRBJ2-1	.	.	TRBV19	TGTGCCAGTAGTAGTGGGAGACGCTACAATGAGCAGTTCTTC	CASSSGRRYNEQFF
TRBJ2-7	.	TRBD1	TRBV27	TGTGCCAGCAGTGGGGGTCAGGGGGTCATCTACGAGCAGTACTTC	CASSGGQGVIYEQYF
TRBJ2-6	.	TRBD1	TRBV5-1	TGCGCCAGCAGCACAGGGGGCAAGGCCAACGTCCTGACTTTC	CASSTGGKANVLTF
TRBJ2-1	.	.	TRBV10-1	TGCGCCAGCAGTGAGGTTGGGGGATCCGCCTACAATGAGCAGTTCTTC	CASSEVGGSAYNEQFF
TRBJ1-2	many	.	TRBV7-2	TGTGCCAGCAGCTTCCGGGCCCTCCGGGCCGGCTACACCTTC	CASSFRALRAGYTF
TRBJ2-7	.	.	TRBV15	TGTGCCACCAGCCGAGATTGGGGCGAGCAGTACTTC	CATSRDWGEQYF
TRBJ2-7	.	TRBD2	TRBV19	TGTGCCAGTAGCCGACTAGCGGGAGCTTTCTACGAGCAGTACTTC	CASSRLAGAFYEQYF
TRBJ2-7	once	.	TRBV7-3	TGTGCCAGCAGCTTAGGACCCCGCTACGAGCAGTACTTC	CASSLGPRYEQYF
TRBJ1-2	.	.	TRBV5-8	TGTGCCAGCAGCTGGACAGTCCACTATGGCTACACCTTC	CASSWTVHYGYTF
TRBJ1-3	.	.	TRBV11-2	TGTGCCAGCAGCTCTGGAAACACCATATATTTT	CASSSGNTIYF
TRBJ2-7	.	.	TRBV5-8	TGTGCCAGCAGTCCTGGGGCCGGGACGCTTTCTTACGAGCAGTACTTC	CASSPGAGTLSYEQYF
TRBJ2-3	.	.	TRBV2	TGTGCCAGCAGCGCCCGACTTGGGGCAGATACGCAGTATTTT	CASSARLGADTQYF
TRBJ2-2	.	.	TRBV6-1	TGTGCCAGCAGACCAACAGGGCGCAACACCGGGGAGCTGTTTTTT	CASRPTGRNTGELFF
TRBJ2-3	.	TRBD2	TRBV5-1	TGCGCCAGCAAACTAGCGGGAGACACAGATACGCAGTATTTT	CASKLAGDTDTQYF
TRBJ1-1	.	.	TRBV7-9	TGTGCCAGCAGCTTAGTCTCAGGGTCCACTGAAGCTTTCTTT	CASSLVSGSTEAFF
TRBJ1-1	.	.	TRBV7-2	TGTGCCAGCAGAGGCCTCAGGTTTTGGTTGAACACTGAAGCTTTCTTT	CASRGLRFWLNTEAFF
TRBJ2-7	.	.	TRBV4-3	TGCGCCAGCAGCCAAGTGATGGGCTCGGGGACGCCGCTCTACGAGCAGTACTTC	CASSQVMGSGTPLYEQYF
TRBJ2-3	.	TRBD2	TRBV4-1	TGCGCCAGCAGCCAAGGGCGGGGGGACACAGATACGCAGTATTTT	CASSQGRGDTDTQYF
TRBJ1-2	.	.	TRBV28	TGTGCCAGCAGTTTAGCGGGGTATGGCTACACCTTC	CASSLAGYGYTF
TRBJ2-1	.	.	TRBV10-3	TGTGCCATCAGTGAGTCCTCGACTAGGGGGCCCAATGAGCAGTTCTTC	CAISESSTRGPNEQFF
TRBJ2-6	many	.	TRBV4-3	TGCGCCAGCAGCCCCCAGATCAGCTCTGGGGCCAACGTCCTGACTTTC	CASSPQISSGANVLTF
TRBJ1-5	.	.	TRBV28	TGTGCCAGCAGTTTAGTTACAAGGGGTCAGCCCCAGCATTTT	CASSLVTRGQPQHF
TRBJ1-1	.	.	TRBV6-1	TGTGCCAGCAGTGATAACCAGGGCGCAGAAGCTTTCTTT	CASSDNQGAEAFF